Listed below are T cell receptor beta chains from one sample, sequenced in a study of CD8 T cells in Susac syndrome. TCRdb redid the calling of the immunoSEQ multiplex PCR reads with MiXCR, one entry per CDR3 protein. The profile shows some 95,000 distinct CDR3 sequences, 90% to 95% of them singletons. The sample consisted of CD8+ T cells from PBMCs. The receptors stem from a human donor in good health. Both conserved end residues are part of each CDR3. Each record gives: J gene, D gene, V gene, clone size, CDR3 protein, CDR3 DNA. A D gene is named only where the DNA matches it firmly. Not all rows give a size; the values are once, few, many and, for expanded clones, a class.

TRBJ2-5 NA TRBV19 NA CASSPPEGSWTQYF TGTGCCAGTAGTCCCCCGGAGGGGAGCTGGACCCAGTACTTC
TRBJ1-5 TRBD1 TRBV16 once CASSQMEGQGGNQPQHF TGTGCCAGCAGCCAGATGGAGGGGCAGGGGGGCAATCAGCCCCAGCATTTT
TRBJ2-5 NA TRBV9 once CASSVDRGETQYF TGTGCCAGCAGCGTAGACCGGGGAGAGACCCAGTACTTC
TRBJ1-5 TRBD1 TRBV12-3/TRBV12-4 NA CASSGQTTGGENSNQPQHF TGTGCCAGCAGTGGGCAGACGACAGGGGGAGAAAATAGCAATCAGCCCCAGCATTTT
TRBJ2-7 TRBD1 TRBV3-1 once CASSHRHRQGATYEQYF TGTGCCAGCAGCCACCGACACAGACAGGGGGCGACCTACGAGCAGTACTTC
TRBJ1-2 NA TRBV3-1 NA CASSHFDTPEGYTF TGTGCCAGCAGCCACTTCGACACCCCGGAGGGCTACACCTTC
TRBJ2-3 NA TRBV7-3 NA CASSLGARGTTDTQYF TGTGCCAGCAGCTTAGGAGCTAGGGGGACCACAGATACGCAGTATTTT
TRBJ1-5 NA TRBV27 NA CASSLVGENQPQHF TGTGCCAGCAGTTTGGTAGGGGAAAATCAGCCCCAGCATTTT
TRBJ1-2 NA TRBV6-1 NA CANWRGLGGYTF TGTGCCAACTGGCGGGGCCTGGGGGGCTACACCTTC
TRBJ2-2 NA TRBV6-2/TRBV6-3 NA CASSLQDTGELFF TGTGCCAGCAGCCTTCAGGACACCGGGGAGCTGTTTTTT
TRBJ2-7 NA TRBV7-2 NA CASSNDTSYEQYF TGTGCCAGCAGCAACGACACCTCCTACGAGCAGTACTTC
TRBJ2-7 TRBD2 TRBV5-4 NA CASSLGWGRGGSYEQYF TGTGCCAGCAGCTTGGGTTGGGGGCGGGGGGGCAGCTACGAGCAGTACTTC
TRBJ1-4 NA TRBV4-1 NA CASSQDVEAGGKLFF TGCGCCAGCAGCCAAGATGTGGAGGCTGGCGGAAAACTGTTTTTT
TRBJ2-3 TRBD2 TRBV19 once CATDSGGADTQYF TGTGCCACCGACAGCGGGGGGGCAGATACGCAGTATTTT
TRBJ2-3 TRBD2 TRBV7-2 NA CASSLNGLAGGRTDTQYF TGTGCCAGCAGCTTAAACGGACTAGCGGGGGGCCGCACAGATACGCAGTATTTT
TRBJ1-6 NA TRBV9 NA CASSVSDPNNSPLHF TGTGCCAGCAGCGTCTCTGACCCTAATAATTCACCCCTCCACTTT
TRBJ1-1 NA TRBV4-1 NA CASSQDRWEGPEAFF TGCGCCAGCAGCCAAGATCGTTGGGAGGGACCTGAAGCTTTCTTT
TRBJ1-6 NA TRBV13 once CASSLGGSSYNSPLHF TGTGCCAGCAGCTTAGGAGGCAGCTCCTATAATTCACCCCTCCACTTT
TRBJ2-7 NA TRBV29-1 NA CSVGRGSEQYF TGCAGCGTTGGAAGGGGCAGCGAGCAGTACTTC
TRBJ2-3 TRBD1 TRBV3-1 NA CASSHLRDRSTDTQYF TGTGCCAGCAGCCATCTCCGGGACAGAAGCACAGATACGCAGTATTTT
TRBJ2-3 NA TRBV5-1 NA CASSLGSWGSTDTQYF TGCGCCAGCAGCTTGGGTTCTTGGGGTTCCACAGATACGCAGTATTTT
TRBJ2-7 NA TRBV13 NA CASSHAGETYEQYF TGTGCCAGCAGCCATGCAGGGGAGACCTACGAGCAGTACTTC
TRBJ2-3 TRBD2 TRBV7-6 NA CASSVAGGSTDTQYF TGTGCCAGCAGCGTAGCGGGGGGAAGCACAGATACGCAGTATTTT
TRBJ2-1 TRBD2 TRBV2 NA CASSEEAILAGGPDEQFF TGTGCCAGCAGTGAAGAGGCGATTCTAGCGGGGGGGCCCGATGAGCAGTTCTTC
TRBJ1-2 NA TRBV6-1 NA CASLDSYGYTF TGTGCCAGCCTGGACAGCTATGGCTACACCTTC
TRBJ1-2 NA TRBV11-2 NA CASSLLPGADYGYTF TGTGCCAGCAGCTTACTCCCGGGGGCTGACTATGGCTACACCTTC
TRBJ2-3 NA TRBV24-1 NA CATSDQGGTDTQYF TGTGCCACCAGTGACCAGGGAGGCACAGATACGCAGTATTTT
TRBJ1-1 NA TRBV29-1 NA CSVAYNTEAFF TGCAGCGTTGCCTATAACACTGAAGCTTTCTTT
TRBJ2-7 TRBD1 TRBV27 NA CASSLWGQGTEQYF TGTGCCAGCAGTTTATGGGGACAGGGTACCGAGCAGTACTTC
TRBJ2-5 NA TRBV29-1 NA CSVERGEETQYF TGCAGCGTTGAGAGGGGGGAAGAGACCCAGTACTTC
TRBJ2-2 NA TRBV19 NA CASSAWGGTGELFF TGTGCCAGTAGTGCGTGGGGTGGCACCGGGGAGCTGTTTTTT
TRBJ2-7 NA TRBV29-1 NA CSVLLGASYEQYF TGCAGCGTTCTTTTGGGGGCCTCCTACGAGCAGTACTTC